The sequence of this TCR beta chain was determined in a study of blood T cell repertoires in COVID-19. Study information: Samples came from the United States, Italy and Spain, spanning acute and convalescent COVID-19. From T cells, B-cell-depleted T cells, or PBMCs came the material, which was cDNA or gDNA.

Clones were read by immunoSEQ multiplex PCR, and TCRdb kept only the in-frame ones, dropping some. The repertoire holds approximately 90,000 clones, with 86% as singletons. This clone was observed once. CDR3 length: 10 amino acids. The receptor comes from a woman older than 75 with acute or convalescent COVID-19. The rearrangement joins TRBV21-1 to TRBJ2-5; TRBD2 is the table's D call and was not checked against the DNA. TRBV21-1 is described as a pseudogene. The material sequenced was peripheral blood. As DNA, the CDR3 is TGTGCCAATACGGTGGAGACCCAGTACTTC. Protein: CANTVETQYF.